One sample yielded the 19 T cell receptor beta chains listed below, sequenced in a study of blood T cell repertoires in COVID-19. Assay used: immunoSEQ multiplex PCR; TCRdb lists only in-frame clones, some missing. The sample yields tens of thousands of clones, around nine tenths seen once. The material sequenced was peripheral blood. The receptors were gathered from a human donor in a cohort sampled during active COVID-19.

The chain recombines TRBV2 with TRBJ1-1; 7 nucleotides line up with TRBD1. Germline assignment: CDR1 SNHLY and CDR2 FYNNEI. The CDR3 extends over 11 amino acids. Losses at the gene ends were 6 bases for V and 11 bases for J; bases not matched to a gene: 6. The CDR3 sequence: CASSYGTDAFF. Here the CDR3 DNA reads TGTGCCAGCAGCTATGGGACAGACGCTTTCTTT.

This chain links TRBV6-2 or TRBV6-3 with TRBJ1-1; a weak D match, TRBD1 (5 bases). V lost 2 bases and J 6 bases, leaving 7 bases between the germline ends. The V gene's germline CDR1 is MNHEY and CDR2 SVGEGT. The CDR3 consists of 12 residues. CDR3 protein: CASSYATAEAFF. CDR3 nucleotides: TGTGCCAGCAGTTACGCGACAGCTGAAGCTTTCTTT.

The chain is built from TRBV4-3 and TRBJ2-1; D gene ambiguous. Germline loops: CDR1 LGHNA, CDR2 YSLEER. V was clipped by 5 bases and J by 3 bases, with 14 bases between them. This CDR3 is 15 amino acids long. DNA of the CDR3: TGCGCCAGCAGCAAGTCGTGGGCCAACTACAATGAGCAGTTCTTC. It specifies CASSKSWANYNEQFF.

The chain employs TRBV10-3 and TRBJ2-7; perhaps TRBD2 as D (5 bases). There are 13 residues in the CDR3. V gave up 6 bases and J gave up 3 bases, with 12 bases separating them. From germline, CDR1 is ENHRY and CDR2 SYGVKD. CDR3 sequence (DNA): TGTGCCATCAGCAACGACCGGGACTACGAGCAGTACTTC. Protein: CAISNDRDYEQYF.

The V gene is TRBV7-9, the J gene TRBJ1-3; perhaps TRBD1 as D (5 bases). The CDR3 has 13 amino acids. Germline assignment: CDR1 SEHNR and CDR2 FQNEAQ (reference sequence). V was shortened by 5 bases and J by 0 bases, with 5 bases between the two germline ends. Written as DNA, the CDR3 is TGTGCCAGCAGCCAGGGCTCTGGAAACACCATATATTTT. As protein: CASSQGSGNTIYF. Based on the CDR3 plus reference TRBV7-9 and TRBJ1-3, the full variable domain is DTGVSQNPRHKITKRGQNVTFRCDPISEHNRLYWYRQTLGQGPEFLTYFQNEAQLEKSRLLSDRFSAERPKGSFSTLEIQRTEQGDSAMYLCASSQGSGNTIYFGEGSWLTVV.

The chain has TRBV5-1 and TRBJ1-2, with TRBD1 matching over 9 bases. The J segment lost 5 bases and the V segment lost 2 bases, leaving 7 bases of the junction unmatched. The CDR3 extends over 15 amino acids. In germline, CDR1 is SGHRS, CDR2 YFSETQ. In DNA form, the CDR3 reads TGCGCCAGCAGCTTCACAGGGGGCGATGGATATGGCTACACCTTC. Translating it yields CASSFTGGDGYGYTF.

The chain uses TRBV5-6 and TRBJ2-7; 7 nucleotides agree with TRBD2. Germline V gives CDR1 SGHDT, CDR2 YYEEEE. The CDR3 totals 14 residues. The V and J ends lost 0 bases and 2 bases, in that order; junction bases with no gene match: 2. CDR3 loop: CASSLGGTTYEQYF. Written as DNA, the CDR3 is TGTGCCAGCAGCTTGGGGGGGACTACCTACGAGCAGTACTTC.

The chain couples TRBV4-3 to TRBJ2-7; TRBD2 might be the D (5 bases). The V end lost 0 bases, the J end lost 3 bases, and 15 bases lay between the germline ends. CDR3 size: 16 residues. In germline, CDR1 is LGHNA, CDR2 YSLEER. CDR3 coding DNA: TGCGCCAGCAGCCAAGATCCGAGGGCCCCCGGCTACGAGCAGTACTTC. The encoded protein is CASSQDPRAPGYEQYF.

Comment on this clone: Germline is not matched at one junction end, which may reflect a read error. This chain connects TRBV24-1 to TRBJ1-1, with D possibly being TRBD1 (6 bases). The V gene's germline CDR1 is KGHDR and CDR2 SFDVKD. The CDR3 spans 11 residues. The CDR3 spells CATSDLLGHYF. The CDR3 nucleotides are TGTGCCACCAGTGATTTGTTGGGACACTACTTT.

The chain couples TRBV9 to TRBJ2-7; 7 positions agree with TRBD2. Germline lookup yields CDR1 SGDLS and CDR2 YYNGEE. Trimming cost V 0 bases and J 1 base; bases outside gene matches: 7. The CDR3 spans 16 residues. CDR3 loop: CASSVGKGRASYEQYF. In DNA, the CDR3 is TGTGCCAGCAGCGTAGGAAAGGGGAGGGCTTCCTACGAGCAGTACTTC.

This clone was observed a handful of times. The chain uses TRBV4-1 and TRBJ2-7, with TRBD2 as a possible D gene (5 bases). V was shortened by 3 bases and J by 0 bases, with 9 bases between the two germline ends. The CDR3 loop spans 14 amino acids. CDR1 is MGHRA and CDR2 is YSYEKL in the germline V gene. The CDR3 region is CASSQNRGSYEQYF. As DNA, the CDR3 is TGCGCCAGCAGCCAGAATCGGGGCTCCTACGAGCAGTACTTC.

The chain joins TRBV11-2 to TRBJ2-2, with 9 bases lining up with TRBD2. Unmatched junction bases numbered 8, after V lost 5 bases and J lost 1 base. The CDR3 runs 17 residues. Germline V gene lookup returns CDR1 SGHAT and CDR2 FQNNGV. CDR3 in amino acids: CASSPTRGGMNTGELFF. The CDR3 DNA follows: TGTGCCAGCAGCCCGACGCGGGGGGGGATGAACACCGGGGAGCTGTTTTTT.

This clone was detected only once. CDR3 amino acids: CASSQDGGYSNQPQHF. Written as DNA, the CDR3 is TGTGCCAGCAGCCAAGATGGGGGGTATAGCAATCAGCCCCAGCATTTT. The chain uses TRBV4-2 and TRBJ1-5; TRBD1 might be the D (5 bases). This CDR3 comprises 16 residues. V was cut by 0 bases and J by 0 bases, with 9 bases left in between. Germline V gene sequence: CDR1 LGHNA, CDR2 YNFKEQ.

The CDR3 DNA reads as TGTGCCAGCAGCTCGGGGGGGGGATCCTACGAGCAGTACTTC. Amino acid sequence: CASSSGGGSYEQYF. This chain connects TRBV7-2 to TRBJ2-7; 8 bases map to TRBD2. CDR3 length: 14 amino acids. Germline assignment: CDR1 SGHTA and CDR2 FQGNSA. The junction had 3 bases not matched to a gene; V was cut back by 4 bases and J by 1 base.

This chain joins TRBV11-2 and TRBJ1-1; 8 bases line up with TRBD1. In germline, CDR1 is SGHAT, CDR2 FQNNGV. V dropped 5 bases and J dropped 6; count of bases not matched to a gene: 20. The CDR3 runs 18 residues. The CDR3 coding sequence is TGTGCCAGCAGCCCATCTAAGGGGACAGGTTGGTTATTCGCTGAAGCTTTCTTT. Translation gives CASSPSKGTGWLFAEAFF.

The chain links TRBV7-2 to TRBJ1-1; no clear D. CDR1 is SGHTA, CDR2 FQGNSA, per germline. V was shortened by 5 bases and J by 1 base, with 11 bases between the two germline ends. CDR3 length: 14 amino acids. CDR3 loop: CASSEPNKNTEAFF. The CDR3 DNA follows: TGTGCCAGCAGCGAGCCGAATAAGAACACTGAAGCTTTCTTT. The full variable domain, with the rest looked up from reference TRBV7-2 and TRBJ1-1, is GAGVSQSPSNKVTEKGKDVELRCDPISGHTALYWYRQSLGQGLEFLIYFQGNSAPDKSGLPSDRFSAERTGGSVSTLTIQRTQQEDSAVYLCASSEPNKNTEAFFGQGTRLTVV.

This clone was observed once. The chain carries TRBV10-3 and TRBJ1-2, with TRBD1 as a possible D gene (5 bases). The germline V and J ends were trimmed by 7 bases and 8 bases, with 14 bases remaining between them. The germline CDR1 and CDR2 sequences are ENHRY and SYGVKD. The CDR3 is 12 residues long. The chain's CDR3 is CAIKGDSPGYTF. DNA for the CDR3: TGTGCCATCAAAGGCGACAGCCCCGGCTACACCTTC.

V usage is TRBV10-1 and J usage is TRBJ2-2; D might be TRBD1 (7 bases). This CDR3 comprises 12 residues. The V end was cut by 7 bases, the J end by 5 bases, with 8 bases between. Germline loops: CDR1 WNHNN, CDR2 SYGVQD (reference sequence). CDR3 sequence reads: CASTGGTGELFF. The CDR3, as DNA: TGCGCCAGCACAGGGGGGACCGGGGAGCTGTTTTTT.

This clone has just one count. The genes are TRBV11-2 and TRBJ2-6; 8 nucleotides agree with TRBD1. V shed 4 bases, J shed 0 bases, and the junction held 11 bases outside the gene matches. Germline V gives CDR1 SGHAT, CDR2 FQNNGV. The CDR3 length is 19 residues. The CDR3 spells CASSSFRQGSSSGANVLTF. The CDR3 nucleotides are TGTGCCAGCAGCTCGTTCAGACAGGGGTCAAGCTCTGGGGCCAACGTCCTGACTTTC.